This paragraph covers one T cell receptor (beta chain) sequence. The read is 3 residues too short to cover the CDR3 end, so that end is filled in from the germline J gene. Germline loops: CDR1 SGHNT, CDR2 YYREEE (reference sequence). The CDR3 totals 13 residues. With V trimmed by 5 bases and J by 7 bases, 0 bases remained unmatched. These data are taken from a study of T cells in women clearing cervical HPV infection. Sequencing was performed with immunoSEQ multiplex PCR; in TCRdb, only in-frame clones are kept and a portion is missing. The data show around 30,000 clones, and the top ten clones hold about 3%.

The receptor was derived from a woman between 18 and 70 years old with a cervical HPV16 infection that either progressed to CIN3+ or cleared (not recorded which). Source material: blood buffy coat. V usage is TRBV5-4 and J usage is TRBJ1-6; 10 nucleotides match TRBD1. The DNA read from the CDR3 is TGTGCCAGCAGGGGACAGGGGAATTCACCC. This codes for CASRGQGNSP. Given in full, the CDR3 is CASRGQGNSPLHF.